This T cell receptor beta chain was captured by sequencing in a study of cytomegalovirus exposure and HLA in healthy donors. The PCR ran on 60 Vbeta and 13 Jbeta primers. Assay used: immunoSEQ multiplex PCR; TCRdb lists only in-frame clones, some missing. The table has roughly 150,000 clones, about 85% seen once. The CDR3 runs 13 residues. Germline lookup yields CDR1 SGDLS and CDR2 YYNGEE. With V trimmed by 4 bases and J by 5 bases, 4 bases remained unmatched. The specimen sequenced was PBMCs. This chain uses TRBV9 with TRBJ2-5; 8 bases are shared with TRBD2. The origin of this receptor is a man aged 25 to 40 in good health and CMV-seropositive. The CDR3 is CASSRGGRETQYF. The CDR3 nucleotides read TGTGCCAGCAGCCGGGGGGGCAGGGAGACCCAGTACTTC.